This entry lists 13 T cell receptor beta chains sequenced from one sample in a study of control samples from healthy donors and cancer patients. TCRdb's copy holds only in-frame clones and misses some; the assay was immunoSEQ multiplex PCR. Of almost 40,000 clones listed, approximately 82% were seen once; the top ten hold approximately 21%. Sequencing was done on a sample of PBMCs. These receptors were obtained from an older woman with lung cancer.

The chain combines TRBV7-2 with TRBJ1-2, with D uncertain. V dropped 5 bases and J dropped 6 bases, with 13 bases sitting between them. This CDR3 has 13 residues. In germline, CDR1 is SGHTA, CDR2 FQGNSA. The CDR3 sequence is CASSKSAVDGYTF. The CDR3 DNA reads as TGTGCCAGCAGCAAGAGTGCCGTAGATGGCTACACCTTC.

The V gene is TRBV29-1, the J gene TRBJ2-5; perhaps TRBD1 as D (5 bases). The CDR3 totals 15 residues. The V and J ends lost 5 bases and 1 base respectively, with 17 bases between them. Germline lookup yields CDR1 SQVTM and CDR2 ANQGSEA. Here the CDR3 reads CSVLGALNLQETQYF. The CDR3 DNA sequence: TGCAGCGTTTTAGGGGCCCTTAACCTCCAAGAGACCCAGTACTTC.

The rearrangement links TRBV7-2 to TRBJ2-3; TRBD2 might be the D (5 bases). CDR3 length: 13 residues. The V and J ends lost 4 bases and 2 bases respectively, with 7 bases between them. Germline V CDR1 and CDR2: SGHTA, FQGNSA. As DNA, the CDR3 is TGTGCCAGCAGCTACGGGGACACAGATACGCAGTATTTT. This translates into CASSYGDTDTQYF.

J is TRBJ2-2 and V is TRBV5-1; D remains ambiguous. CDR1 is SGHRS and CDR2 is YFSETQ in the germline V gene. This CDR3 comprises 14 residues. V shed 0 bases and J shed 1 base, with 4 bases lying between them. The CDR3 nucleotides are TGCGCCAGCAGCTTGGTGGTGAACACCGGGGAGCTGTTTTTT. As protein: CASSLVVNTGELFF. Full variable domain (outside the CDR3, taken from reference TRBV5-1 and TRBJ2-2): KAGVTQTPRYLIKTRGQQVTLSCSPISGHRSVSWYQQTPGQGLQFLFEYFSETQRNKGNFPGRFSGRQFSNSRSEMNVSTLELGDSALYLCASSLVVNTGELFFGEGSRLTVL.

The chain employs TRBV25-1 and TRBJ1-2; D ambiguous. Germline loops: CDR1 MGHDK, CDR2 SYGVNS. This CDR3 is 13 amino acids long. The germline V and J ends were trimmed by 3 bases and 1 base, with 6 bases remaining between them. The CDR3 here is CASSDDLNYGYTF. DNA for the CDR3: TGTGCCAGCAGTGATGATCTTAACTATGGCTACACCTTC.

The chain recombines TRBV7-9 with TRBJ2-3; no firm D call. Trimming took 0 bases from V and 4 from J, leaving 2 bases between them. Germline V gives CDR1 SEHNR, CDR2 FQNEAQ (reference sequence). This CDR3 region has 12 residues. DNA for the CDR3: TGTGCCAGCAGCTTAGCGGCAGATACGCAGTATTTT. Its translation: CASSLAADTQYF.

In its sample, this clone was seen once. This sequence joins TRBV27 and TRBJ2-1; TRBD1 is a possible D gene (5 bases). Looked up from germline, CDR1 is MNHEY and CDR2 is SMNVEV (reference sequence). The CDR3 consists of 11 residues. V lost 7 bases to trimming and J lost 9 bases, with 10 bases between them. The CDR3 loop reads CASIEGVEQFF. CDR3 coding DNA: TGTGCCAGCATAGAAGGGGTTGAGCAGTTCTTC.

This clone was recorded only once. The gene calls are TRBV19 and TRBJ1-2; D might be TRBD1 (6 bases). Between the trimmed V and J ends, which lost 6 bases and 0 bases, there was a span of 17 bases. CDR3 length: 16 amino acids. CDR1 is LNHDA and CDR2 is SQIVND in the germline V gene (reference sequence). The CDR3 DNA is TGTGCCAGTAGGATGGGGGGGCCCGGTTCTAACTATGGCTACACCTTC. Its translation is CASRMGGPGSNYGYTF.

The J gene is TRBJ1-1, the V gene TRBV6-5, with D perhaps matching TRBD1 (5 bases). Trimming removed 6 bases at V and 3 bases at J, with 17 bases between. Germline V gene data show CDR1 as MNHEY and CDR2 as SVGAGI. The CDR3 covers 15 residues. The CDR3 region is CASSRFSGRDTEAFF. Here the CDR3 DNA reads TGTGCCAGCAGCCGCTTTTCCGGCAGGGACACTGAAGCTTTCTTT.

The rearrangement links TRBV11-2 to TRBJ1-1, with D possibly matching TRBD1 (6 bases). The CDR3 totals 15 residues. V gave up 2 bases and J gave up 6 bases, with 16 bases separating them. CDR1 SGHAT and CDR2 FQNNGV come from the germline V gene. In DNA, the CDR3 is TGTGCCAGCAGCTTATACCAGGGGCGCGGCTCTGAAGCTTTCTTT. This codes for CASSLYQGRGSEAFF.

CDR3 bases: TGTGCCAGCAGATTCGGTAGAGAACCCTATGGCTACACCTTC. Protein: CASRFGREPYGYTF. V gene TRBV3-1 (or the pseudogene TRBV3-2) combines with J gene TRBJ1-2; the D is unclear. With 6 bases removed from V and 4 bases from J, the gap between germline ends came to 15 bases. The CDR3 is made up of 14 amino acids. Germline V gene lookup returns CDR1 LGHDT and CDR2 YNNKEL (reference sequence).

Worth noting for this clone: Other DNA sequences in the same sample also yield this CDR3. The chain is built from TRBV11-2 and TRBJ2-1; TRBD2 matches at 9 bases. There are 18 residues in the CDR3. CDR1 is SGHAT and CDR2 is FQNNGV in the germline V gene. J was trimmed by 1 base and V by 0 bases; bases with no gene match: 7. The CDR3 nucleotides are TGTGCCAGCAGCTTAGATACGGGAGCGGGAGGATCCTACAATGAGCAGTTCTTC. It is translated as CASSLDTGAGGSYNEQFF. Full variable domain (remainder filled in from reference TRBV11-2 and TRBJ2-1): EAGVAQSPRYKIIEKRQSVAFWCNPISGHATLYWYQQILGQGPKLLIQFQNNGVVDDSQLPKDRFSAERLKGVDSTLKIQPAKLEDSAVYLCASSLDTGAGGSYNEQFFGPGTRLTVL.

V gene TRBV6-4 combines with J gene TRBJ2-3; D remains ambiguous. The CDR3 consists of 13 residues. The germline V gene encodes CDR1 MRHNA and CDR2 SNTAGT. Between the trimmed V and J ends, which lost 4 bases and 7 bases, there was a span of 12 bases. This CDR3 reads CASSVGPPNTQYF. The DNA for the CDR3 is TGTGCCAGCAGTGTCGGACCCCCTAATACGCAGTATTTT.